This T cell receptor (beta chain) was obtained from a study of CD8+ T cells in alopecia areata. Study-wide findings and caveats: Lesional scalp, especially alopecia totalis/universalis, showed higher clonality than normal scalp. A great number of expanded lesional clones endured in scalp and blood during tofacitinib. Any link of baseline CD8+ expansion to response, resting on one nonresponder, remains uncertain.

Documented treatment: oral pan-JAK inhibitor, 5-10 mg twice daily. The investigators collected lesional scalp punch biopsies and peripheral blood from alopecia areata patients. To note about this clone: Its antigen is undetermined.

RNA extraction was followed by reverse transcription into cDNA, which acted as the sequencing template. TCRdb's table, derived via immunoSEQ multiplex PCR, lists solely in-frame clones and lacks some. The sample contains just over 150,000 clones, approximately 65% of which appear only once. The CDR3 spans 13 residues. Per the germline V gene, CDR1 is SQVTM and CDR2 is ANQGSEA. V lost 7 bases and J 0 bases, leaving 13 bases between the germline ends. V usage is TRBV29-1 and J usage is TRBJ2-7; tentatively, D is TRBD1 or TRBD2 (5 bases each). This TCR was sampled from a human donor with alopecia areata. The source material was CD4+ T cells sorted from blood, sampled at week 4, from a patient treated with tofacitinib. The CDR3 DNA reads TGCAGCGCGGGACGGGGCAGCTCCTACGAGCAGTACTTC. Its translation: CSAGRGSSYEQYF.